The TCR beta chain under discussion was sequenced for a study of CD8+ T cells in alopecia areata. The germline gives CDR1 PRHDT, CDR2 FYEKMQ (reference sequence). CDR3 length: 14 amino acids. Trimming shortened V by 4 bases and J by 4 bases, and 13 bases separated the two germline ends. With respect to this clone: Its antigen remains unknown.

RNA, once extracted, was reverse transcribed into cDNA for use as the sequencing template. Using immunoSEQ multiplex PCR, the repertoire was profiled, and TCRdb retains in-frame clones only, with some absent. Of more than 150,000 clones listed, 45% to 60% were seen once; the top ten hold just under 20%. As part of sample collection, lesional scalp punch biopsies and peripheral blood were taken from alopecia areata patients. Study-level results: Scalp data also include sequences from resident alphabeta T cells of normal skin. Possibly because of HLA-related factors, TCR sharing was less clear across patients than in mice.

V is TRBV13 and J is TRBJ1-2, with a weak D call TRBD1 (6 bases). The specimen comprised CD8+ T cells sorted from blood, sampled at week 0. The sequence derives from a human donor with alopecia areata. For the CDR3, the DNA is TGTGCCAGCAGCTCCCGAGGACAGACCTATGGCTACACCTTC. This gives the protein CASSSRGQTYGYTF.